Shown below are 2 T cell receptor beta chains from a single sample sequenced in a study of cytomegalovirus exposure and HLA in healthy donors. Primers included in the PCR were 60 Vbeta and 13 Jbeta primers. Assay used: immunoSEQ multiplex PCR; TCRdb lists only in-frame clones, some missing. Here the sample spans 150,000 to 180,000 clones, 79% being singletons. The sequenced sample was PBMCs. Receptors were obtained from a man aged 25-45 years in good health and CMV-seropositive.

The chain joins TRBV5-1 to TRBJ1-2; possible D gene TRBD1, 6 bases. The germline V gene encodes CDR1 SGHRS and CDR2 YFSETQ. V dropped 0 bases and J dropped 3 bases, with 12 bases sitting between them. The CDR3 runs 15 residues. The CDR3 DNA follows: TGCGCCAGCAGCTTGGTACAGGGCCCAGACTATGGCTACACCTTC. Amino acid sequence: CASSLVQGPDYGYTF.

J is TRBJ2-5 and V is TRBV4-1; 7 nucleotides match TRBD2. Germline V gene lookup returns CDR1 MGHRA and CDR2 YSYEKL. The CDR3 runs to 15 residues. The V segment lost 2 bases and the J segment 0 bases; nucleotides outside the gene matches: 3. The CDR3 region has the DNA TGCGCCAGCAGCCAAAGCGGGGCAAACCAAGAGACCCAGTACTTC. Protein sequence: CASSQSGANQETQYF.